Each of the 8 T cell receptor beta chains below was sequenced from the same sample in a study of T cell clonotyping in hematopoietic cell transplantation. The data were produced by immunoSEQ multiplex PCR, yet TCRdb's version contains in-frame clones alone and is incomplete. Here the sample spans more than 25,000 clones, roughly nine tenths being singletons. The source was PBMCs, collected 100 days after allogeneic stem cell transplant. These receptor sequences come from a female patient aged 50-59 years who had an allogeneic stem cell transplant from a related donor, so the T cells may come from the graft donor. Some clones in this sample may be carry-over from other donors' samples.

V and J are TRBV9 and TRBJ1-4; a weak D match, TRBD1 (5 bases). The CDR3 spans 15 residues. Germline V gene data show CDR1 as SGDLS and CDR2 as YYNGEE. Trimming removed 1 base at V and 3 bases at J, with 10 bases between. CDR3 in amino acids: CASSVRQQPNEKLFF. CDR3 DNA sequence: TGTGCCAGCAGCGTACGACAGCAACCTAATGAAAAACTGTTTTTT. Together with reference TRBV9 and TRBJ1-4, the CDR3 gives the full variable domain: DSGVTQTPKHLITATGQRVTLRCSPRSGDLSVYWYQQSLDQGLQFLIQYYNGEERAKGNILERFSAQQFPDLHSELNLSSLELGDSALYFCASSVRQQPNEKLFFGSGTQLSVL.

V is TRBV5-6 and J is TRBJ1-1; TRBD1 is a possible D gene (5 bases). Trimming took off 2 bases at V and 0 bases at J, with 11 bases between the two ends. Germline CDR1 reads SGHDT; CDR2 reads YYEEEE. This CDR3 comprises 15 residues. This CDR3 reads CASSFGTAMNTEAFF. CDR3 DNA sequence: TGTGCCAGCAGCTTTGGGACCGCCATGAACACTGAAGCTTTCTTT.

This clone has more than one count but fewer than ten. The V gene is TRBV20-1, the J gene TRBJ2-7, with D unclear. The germline V and J ends were trimmed by 6 bases and 3 bases, with 9 bases remaining between them. The V gene's germline CDR1 is DFQATT and CDR2 SNEGSKA (reference sequence). The CDR3 loop spans 11 amino acids. CDR3: CSAARYYEQYF. The CDR3 DNA reads TGCAGTGCCGCCCGCTACTACGAGCAGTACTTC.

The chain recombines TRBV7-9 with TRBJ1-5, with no clear D. The germline V gene encodes CDR1 SEHNR and CDR2 FQNEAQ (reference sequence). The CDR3 length is 12 residues. Trimming removed 2 bases at V and 4 bases at J, with 3 bases between. The CDR3 DNA reads as TGTGCCAGCAGCTTAATGAATCAGCCCCAGCATTTT. Its translation is CASSLMNQPQHF. The variable domain in full, with the rest retrieved from reference TRBV7-9 and TRBJ1-5, is DTGVSQNPRHKITKRGQNVTFRCDPISEHNRLYWYRQTLGQGPEFLTYFQNEAQLEKSRLLSDRFSAERPKGSFSTLEIQRTEQGDSAMYLCASSLMNQPQHFGDGTRLSIL.

J is TRBJ2-3 and V is TRBV6-1; the D is unclear. The germline V gene has CDR1 MNHNS and CDR2 SASEGT. V shed 4 bases and J shed 1 base, with 15 bases lying between them. CDR3 size: 16 residues. CDR3 in amino acids: CASSALRRAGTDTQYF. The CDR3, as DNA: TGTGCCAGCAGTGCCCTGCGAAGGGCGGGCACAGATACGCAGTATTTT.

This clone was picked up a small number of times. The V gene is TRBV5-1, the J gene TRBJ2-2, with a possible D match to TRBD1 (5 bases). Germline assignment: CDR1 SGHRS and CDR2 YFSETQ. Trimming left V 4 bases short and J 0 bases short, with 7 bases between. The CDR3 spans 14 residues. CDR3 in amino acids: CASSKDTNTGELFF. CDR3 nucleotide sequence: TGCGCCAGCAGCAAGGACACGAACACCGGGGAGCTGTTTTTT.

V usage is TRBV10-1 and J usage is TRBJ1-1, with D possibly TRBD1 on 5 matching bases. Germline V lookup: CDR1 WNHNN, CDR2 SYGVQD (reference sequence). Trimming cost V 4 bases and J 10 bases, with 10 bases left between them. There are 11 residues in the CDR3. The chain's CDR3 is CASSGDFGAFF. The CDR3 DNA follows: TGCGCCAGCAGTGGGGACTTCGGAGCTTTCTTT.

V is TRBV30 and J is TRBJ1-1, with D possibly TRBD1 on 5 matching bases. The germline V gene has CDR1 GTSNPN and CDR2 SVGIG (reference sequence). CDR3 length equals 16 residues. V was shortened by 3 bases and J by 3 bases, with 20 bases between the two germline ends. The CDR3 region has the DNA TGTGCCTGGAGCCCCGAGTGGGGGGTTTCGGACACTGAAGCTTTCTTT. It specifies CAWSPEWGVSDTEAFF.